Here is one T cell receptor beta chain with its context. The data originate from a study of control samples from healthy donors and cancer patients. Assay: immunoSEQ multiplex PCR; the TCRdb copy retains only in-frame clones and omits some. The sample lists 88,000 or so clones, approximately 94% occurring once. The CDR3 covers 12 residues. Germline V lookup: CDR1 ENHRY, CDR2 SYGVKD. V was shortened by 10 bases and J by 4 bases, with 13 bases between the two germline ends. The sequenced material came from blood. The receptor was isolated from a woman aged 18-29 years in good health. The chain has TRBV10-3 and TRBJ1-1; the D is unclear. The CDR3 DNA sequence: TGTGCCAGCTCAAGGGAGGGCACTGAAGCTTTCTTT. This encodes CASSREGTEAFF.